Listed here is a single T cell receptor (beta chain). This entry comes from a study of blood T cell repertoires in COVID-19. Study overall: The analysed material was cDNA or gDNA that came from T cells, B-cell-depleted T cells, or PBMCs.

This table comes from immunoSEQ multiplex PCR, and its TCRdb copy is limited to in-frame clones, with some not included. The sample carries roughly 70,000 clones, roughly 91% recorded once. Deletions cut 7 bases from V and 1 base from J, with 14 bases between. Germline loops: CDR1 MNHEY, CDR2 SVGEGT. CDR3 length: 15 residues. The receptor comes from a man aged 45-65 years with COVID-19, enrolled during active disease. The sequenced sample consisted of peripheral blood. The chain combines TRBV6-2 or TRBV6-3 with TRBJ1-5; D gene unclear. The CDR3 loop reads CASTSSPGSNQPQHF. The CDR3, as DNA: TGTGCCAGCACTTCCTCCCCGGGGAGCAATCAGCCCCAGCATTTT.